These 2 T cell receptor beta chains were sequenced from one sample in a study of T cell responses to AZD1222 COVID-19 vaccine. Measured with immunoSEQ multiplex PCR; TCRdb has only the in-frame clones, and not every one. The table has about 100,000 clones, 87% seen once; the top ten hold around 4.4%. The sample in question was peripheral blood, obtained on day 0 of MenACWY control vaccination. The source is an adult in good health.

This rearrangement joins TRBV3-1 (or the pseudogene TRBV3-2) to TRBJ2-3; TRBD2 matches 12 bases. Per the germline V gene, CDR1 is LGHDT and CDR2 is YNNKEL (reference sequence). V lost 3 bases, J lost 4 bases, and 11 bases stayed unmatched. The CDR3 loop spans 18 amino acids. In DNA form, the CDR3 reads TGTGCCAGCAGCCAGGACCTGACTAGCGGGGGATTCGCAGATACGCAGTATTTT. It yields the protein CASSQDLTSGGFADTQYF.

The chain combines TRBV3-1 (or the pseudogene TRBV3-2) with TRBJ1-1; D is unclear. Trimming shortened V by 1 base and J by 2 bases, and 5 bases separated the two germline ends. The CDR3 covers 13 residues. From germline, CDR1 is LGHDT and CDR2 YNNKEL (reference sequence). The CDR3 region is CASSQVTNTEAFF. The CDR3 region has the DNA TGTGCCAGCAGCCAAGTGACCAACACTGAAGCTTTCTTT.